These 25 T cell receptor beta chains originate from one sample sequenced in a study of blood T cell repertoires in COVID-19. The repertoire was sequenced with immunoSEQ multiplex PCR; TCRdb's copy has only in-frame clones and lacks some. The sample includes tens of thousands of clones, nearly 90% of them seen just once. Sequencing was carried out using peripheral blood. Receptors originate from a man aged 45-65 years with acute or convalescent COVID-19.

For the CDR3, the DNA is TGTGCCAGCGGCCCGGGGGAAGGTTCACCCCTCCACTTT. This translates into CASGPGEGSPLHF. V is TRBV27 and J is TRBJ1-6; the D gene is possibly TRBD1 (5 bases). The CDR3 covers 13 residues. CDR1 MNHEY and CDR2 SMNVEV come from the germline V gene (reference sequence). The V end was cut by 8 bases, the J end by 9 bases, with 14 bases between.

V gene TRBV12-3 or TRBV12-4 combines with J gene TRBJ2-5; D is undetermined. The CDR3 contains 11 residues. The V and J ends lost 7 bases and 4 bases respectively, with 7 bases between them. Written as DNA, the CDR3 is TGTGCCAGCAAGAGTGGAGAGACCCAGTACTTC. Translation gives CASKSGETQYF.

This clone was seen a single time. The chain joins TRBV28 to TRBJ1-1, with 8 bases aligning to TRBD1. This CDR3 is 14 amino acids long. V shed 5 bases, J shed 4 bases, and the junction held 6 bases outside the gene matches. The germline V gene encodes CDR1 MDHEN and CDR2 SYDVKM. The CDR3 here is CASSLDRGATEAFF. CDR3 DNA: TGTGCCAGCAGTCTCGACAGGGGCGCCACTGAAGCTTTCTTT.

The chain recombines TRBV28 with TRBJ1-1; D not resolved. Germline lookup yields CDR1 MDHEN and CDR2 SYDVKM. This CDR3 region has 12 residues. Trimming took off 6 bases at V and 0 bases at J, with 5 bases between the two ends. The CDR3 protein is CASRLMNTEAFF. Here the CDR3 DNA reads TGTGCCAGCAGGCTAATGAACACTGAAGCTTTCTTT.

This chain links TRBV6-5 with TRBJ2-7; 8 nucleotides line up with TRBD1. The CDR3 spans 15 residues. Germline CDR1 is MNHEY and CDR2 is SVGAGI. V lost 6 bases to trimming and J lost 2 bases; unmatched junction nucleotides: 9. The CDR3 sequence: CASSHAGTGAYEQYF. In DNA form, the CDR3 reads TGTGCCAGCAGCCACGCGGGGACAGGTGCCTACGAGCAGTACTTC.

The rearrangement uses TRBV5-6 and TRBJ2-7, with D possibly matching TRBD1 (5 bases). CDR1 and CDR2 from the germline V gene are SGHDT and YYEEEE. Deletions cut 1 base from V and 6 bases from J, with 8 bases between. The CDR3 runs 12 residues. CDR3 in amino acids: CASSLTRAEQYF. The CDR3 DNA reads TGTGCCAGCAGCTTGACCAGGGCCGAGCAGTACTTC. The whole variable domain, filled in from reference TRBV5-6 and TRBJ2-7, reads DAGVTQSPTHLIKTRGQQVTLRCSPKSGHDTVSWYQQALGQGPQFIFQYYEEEERQRGNFPDRFSGHQFPNYSSELNVNALLLGDSALYLCASSLTRAEQYFGPGTRLTVT.

The chain combines TRBV6-1 with TRBJ2-4; D gene ambiguous. The germline V gene encodes CDR1 MNHNS and CDR2 SASEGT. This CDR3 is built from 13 residues. The V and J ends lost 0 bases and 7 bases respectively, with 7 bases between them. CDR3 protein: CASSEAQVNIQYF. CDR3 DNA sequence: TGTGCCAGCAGTGAAGCGCAGGTTAACATTCAGTACTTC.

The chain uses TRBV19 and TRBJ2-3; weak D call: TRBD2 (5 bases). Germline CDR1 LNHDA, CDR2 SQIVND (reference sequence). With 3 bases removed from V and 3 bases from J, the gap between germline ends came to 16 bases. This CDR3 has 16 residues. The CDR3 is CASSITRWLATDTQYF. CDR3 bases: TGTGCCAGTAGTATTACAAGGTGGCTAGCTACAGATACGCAGTATTTT.

This sequence joins TRBV2 and TRBJ1-4; D unclear. Germline CDR1 and CDR2: SNHLY and FYNNEI. The CDR3 runs to 12 residues. The germline V and J ends were trimmed by 7 bases and 4 bases, with 7 bases remaining between them. The CDR3 DNA is TGTGCCAGCACGGGTATTAATGAAAAACTGTTTTTT. Its translation: CASTGINEKLFF.

About this clone itself: This sample includes further DNA sequences coding for the same CDR3. V usage is TRBV5-1 and J usage is TRBJ1-1; D is ambiguous. V lost 2 bases and J lost 4, with 12 bases in between. Germline values: CDR1 SGHRS, CDR2 YFSETQ. This CDR3 has 14 amino acids. The CDR3 DNA sequence: TGCGCCAGCAGCTTACGCCTCGGAGGCACTGAAGCTTTCTTT. Translating it yields CASSLRLGGTEAFF.

This clone showed up just a few times. The CDR3 nucleotides are TGTGCCAGCAGCTTAGCGGCAGCTGAAGCTTTCTTT. Its protein is CASSLAAAEAFF. The V call is TRBV7-8, the J call TRBJ1-1; D gene ambiguous. The length of the CDR3 is 12 residues. Per the germline V gene, CDR1 is SGHVS and CDR2 is FQNEAQ. Trimming pared 0 bases from V and 6 bases from J, leaving 5 bases between.

The V and J genes are TRBV11-1 and TRBJ2-7, with TRBD1 as a possible D gene (5 bases). The CDR3 consists of 14 residues. The germline V gene has CDR1 SGHAT and CDR2 FQDESV (reference sequence). V was shortened by 3 bases and J by 2 bases, with 11 bases between the two germline ends. CDR3 sequence reads: CASSFGRVTYEQYF. CDR3 coding DNA: TGTGCCAGCAGCTTCGGCAGGGTTACCTACGAGCAGTACTTC.

The chain employs TRBV5-1 and TRBJ1-2; possible D gene TRBD1, 6 bases. Germline CDR1 SGHRS, CDR2 YFSETQ. V lost 0 bases, J lost 2 bases, and 11 bases lay in between. This CDR3 is built from 15 residues. The CDR3 loop is CASSLGWGRNYGYTF. In DNA, the CDR3 is TGCGCCAGCAGCTTGGGTTGGGGGCGAAACTATGGCTACACCTTC.

V usage is TRBV4-2 and J usage is TRBJ1-4, with 10 positions matching TRBD1. Germline V gene sequence: CDR1 LGHNA, CDR2 YNFKEQ. The CDR3 is 15 residues long. V shed 0 bases, J shed 7 bases, and the junction held 2 bases outside the gene matches. CDR3 sequence reads: CASSQDRTGGEKLFF. CDR3 coding DNA: TGTGCCAGCAGCCAAGATCGGACAGGGGGTGAAAAACTGTTTTTT.

As for this clone: Germline and junction disagree at one end, which may indicate a read error. This sequence joins TRBV7-7 and TRBJ1-6; D is unclear. Germline V gene data show CDR1 as SSHAT and CDR2 as FNYEAQ (reference sequence). The CDR3 extends over 13 amino acids. The CDR3 DNA sequence: TGTGCTAGCAGCTCAGGTTTTAATTCACCCCTCCACTTT. It is translated as CASSSGFNSPLHF. Using reference TRBV7-7 and TRBJ1-6 for the parts outside the CDR3, the full variable domain is GAGVSQSPRYKVTKRGQDVTLRCDPISSHATLYWYQQALGQGPEFLTYFNYEAQPDKSGLPSDRFSAERPEGSISTLTIQRTEQRDSAMYRCASSSGFNSPLHFGNGTRLTVT.

V is TRBV6-1 and J is TRBJ1-1; a possible D gene is TRBD1 (6 bases). Trimming took 2 bases from V and 5 from J, leaving 12 bases between them. Germline CDR1 and CDR2: MNHNS and SASEGT. The CDR3 is 14 residues long. For the CDR3, the DNA is TGTGCCAGCAGTGAATACCAGGGGATGACTGAAGCTTTCTTT. As protein: CASSEYQGMTEAFF.

This chain joins TRBV28 and TRBJ2-3; possible D gene TRBD1, 5 bases. CDR1 MDHEN and CDR2 SYDVKM come from the germline V gene. V gave up 4 bases and J gave up 6 bases, with 5 bases separating them. The CDR3 loop spans 11 amino acids. The CDR3 reads CASSSGDTQYF. The CDR3 DNA reads TGTGCCAGCAGTTCAGGGGATACGCAGTATTTT.

This rearrangement joins TRBV24-1 to TRBJ2-3; D perhaps matches TRBD1 (6 bases). The CDR3 has 14 amino acids. Germline V gives CDR1 KGHDR, CDR2 SFDVKD. The germline V and J ends were trimmed by 3 bases and 3 bases, with 9 bases remaining between them. DNA of the CDR3: TGTGCCACCAGTGATGAGACAGGAACAGATACGCAGTATTTT. It yields the protein CATSDETGTDTQYF.

The rearrangement links TRBV6-5 to TRBJ2-7; weak D call: TRBD2 (6 bases). CDR3 length equals 14 residues. The V end lost 6 bases, the J end lost 7 bases, and 19 bases lay between the germline ends. In germline, CDR1 is MNHEY, CDR2 SVGAGI. CDR3 amino acids: CASRTGTWAGEQYF. CDR3 coding DNA: TGTGCCAGCAGGACCGGGACTTGGGCGGGGGAGCAGTACTTC.

V gene TRBV2 combines with J gene TRBJ2-5, with a tentative D call TRBD1 (5 bases). This CDR3 has 14 amino acids. Trimming took off 8 bases at V and 2 bases at J, with 15 bases between the two ends. Per the germline V gene, CDR1 is SNHLY and CDR2 is FYNNEI. CDR3 in amino acids: CASSQGTRQETQYF. The CDR3 coding sequence is TGTGCCAGCTCTCAGGGTACACGGCAAGAGACCCAGTACTTC. Full variable domain (remainder filled in from reference TRBV2 and TRBJ2-5): EPEVTQTPSHQVTQMGQEVILRCVPISNHLYFYWYRQILGQKVEFLVSFYNNEISEKSEIFDDQFSVERPDGSNFTLKIRSTKLEDSAMYFCASSQGTRQETQYFGPGTRLLVL.

The gene calls are TRBV25-1 and TRBJ2-7; perhaps TRBD1 as D (6 bases). V was trimmed by 3 bases and J by 8 bases, leaving 17 bases between them. The CDR3 consists of 14 residues. The germline CDR1 and CDR2 sequences are MGHDK and SYGVNS. This CDR3 reads CASSDPRTAFKQYF. The CDR3 region has the DNA TGTGCCAGCAGTGACCCCCGGACAGCTTTCAAGCAGTACTTC.

The rearrangement joins TRBV7-6 to TRBJ1-4; TRBD1 matches at 8 bases. In germline, CDR1 is SGHVS, CDR2 FNYEAQ. The V gene end was trimmed by 2 bases and the J gene end by 0 bases; junction bases not matched to a gene: 5. The CDR3 runs 17 residues. This chain's CDR3 is CASSLRQGLATNEKLFF. The CDR3 coding sequence is TGTGCCAGCAGCTTAAGACAGGGGCTAGCAACTAATGAAAAACTGTTTTTT.

This CDR3 is CASSLAGATEAFF. The CDR3, as DNA: TGTGCCAGCAGCTTAGCCGGAGCCACTGAAGCTTTCTTT. The rearrangement links TRBV7-9 to TRBJ1-1; D is unclear. Germline values: CDR1 SEHNR, CDR2 FQNEAQ (reference sequence). V was clipped by 0 bases and J by 4 bases, with 6 bases between them. The CDR3 totals 13 residues. Full variable domain (outside the CDR3, taken from reference TRBV7-9 and TRBJ1-1): DTGVSQNPRHKITKRGQNVTFRCDPISEHNRLYWYRQTLGQGPEFLTYFQNEAQLEKSRLLSDRFSAERPKGSFSTLEIQRTEQGDSAMYLCASSLAGATEAFFGQGTRLTVV.

CDR3 bases: TGTGCCAGCAGTTTAGGGGGACACACAGATACGCAGTATTTT. It translates to CASSLGGHTDTQYF. The V call is TRBV28, the J call TRBJ2-3; tentative D call: TRBD1 (6 bases). The ends were cut back, 2 bases at V and 2 bases at J, with 8 bases in the middle. CDR3 size: 14 residues. The germline V gene has CDR1 MDHEN and CDR2 SYDVKM. The whole variable domain, filled in from reference TRBV28 and TRBJ2-3, reads DVKVTQSSRYLVKRTGEKVFLECVQDMDHENMFWYRQDPGLGLRLIYFSYDVKMKEKGDIPEGYSVSREKKERFSLILESASTNQTSMYLCASSLGGHTDTQYFGPGTRLTVL.

This clone was seen a handful of times. The chain combines TRBV3-1 (or the pseudogene TRBV3-2) with TRBJ2-7, with TRBD2 matching 11 bases. The J segment lost 2 bases and the V segment lost 0 bases, leaving 15 bases of the junction unmatched. The CDR3 is 20 amino acids. Germline lookup yields CDR1 LGHDT and CDR2 YNNKEL (reference sequence). CDR3 nucleotide sequence: TGTGCCAGCAGCCAAGATCTTCGATGGGCTAGCGGGGGGCTAACCTACGAGCAGTACTTC. It codes for CASSQDLRWASGGLTYEQYF.